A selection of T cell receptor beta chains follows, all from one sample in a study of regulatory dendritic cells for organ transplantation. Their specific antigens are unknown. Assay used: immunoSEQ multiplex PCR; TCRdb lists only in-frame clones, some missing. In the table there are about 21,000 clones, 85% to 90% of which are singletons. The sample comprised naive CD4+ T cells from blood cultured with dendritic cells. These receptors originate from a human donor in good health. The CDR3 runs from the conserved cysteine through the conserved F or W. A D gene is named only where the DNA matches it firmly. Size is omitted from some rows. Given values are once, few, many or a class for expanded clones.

DNA: TGTGCCAGCAGGGTAAATGAAAAACTGTTTTTT
CDR3: CASRVNEKLFF
V: TRBV6-1
size: .
D: .
J: TRBJ1-4

DNA: TGTGCCAGTATCTTTAGTGACACCGGGGAGCTGTTTTTT
CDR3: CASIFSDTGELFF
V: TRBV28
size: .
D: .
J: TRBJ2-2

DNA: TGTGCCTGGAGTGTCAGCTCTGGGGCCAACGTCCTGACTTTC
CDR3: CAWSVSSGANVLTF
V: TRBV30
size: .
D: .
J: TRBJ2-6

DNA: TGTGCCAGCAGTTTAATGCTAGCGGGAGTCGTGCAGTTCTTC
CDR3: CASSLMLAGVVQFF
V: TRBV28
size: .
D: TRBD2
J: TRBJ2-1

DNA: TGTGCCAGTGTCACAGGGACCACAGATACGCAGTATTTT
CDR3: CASVTGTTDTQYF
V: TRBV6-6
size: .
D: .
J: TRBJ2-3

DNA: TGTGCCAGCAGTTACGGGCTCTTTCGGACCGGGGAGCTGTTTTTT
CDR3: CASSYGLFRTGELFF
V: TRBV6-5
size: .
D: .
J: TRBJ2-2

DNA: TGCGCCAGCAGCCGGGGACAGGGGCATACCGGGGAGCTGTTTTTT
CDR3: CASSRGQGHTGELFF
V: TRBV4-3
size: .
D: TRBD1
J: TRBJ2-2

DNA: TGTGCCTGGAGTATAGCGGGGGGGTCAGGAGAGACCCAGTACTTC
CDR3: CAWSIAGGSGETQYF
V: TRBV30
size: .
D: TRBD2
J: TRBJ2-5

DNA: TGTGCCAGCGGACCCTCGGCAACTAATGAAAAACTGTTTTTT
CDR3: CASGPSATNEKLFF
V: TRBV4-2
size: few
D: .
J: TRBJ1-4

DNA: TGTGCCAGCAGCGCGAGAGAACGGACAGGGGGCGAGCAGTACTTC
CDR3: CASSARERTGGEQYF
V: TRBV7-9
size: .
D: TRBD1
J: TRBJ2-7

DNA: TGTGCCAGCAGTGGTAGCAAGTGGGACGAGCAGTACTTC
CDR3: CASSGSKWDEQYF
V: TRBV6-1
size: .
D: .
J: TRBJ2-7

DNA: TGTGCCAGCAGCCCGACGGACAGGGGCGATGAGCAGTTCTTC
CDR3: CASSPTDRGDEQFF
V: TRBV7-3
size: once
D: TRBD1
J: TRBJ2-1

DNA: TGTGCCAGCAGCTTAGTATACGTCGGGAGCGTAGAGACCCAGTACTTC
CDR3: CASSLVYVGSVETQYF
V: TRBV11-2
size: .
D: .
J: TRBJ2-5

DNA: TGCGCCAGCAGCCAAGAGTGGAGCGGGGGACTAAAAAGGCAGTACTTC
CDR3: CASSQEWSGGLKRQYF
V: TRBV4-1
size: .
D: TRBD2
J: TRBJ2-7

DNA: TGTGCCAGCACCCCGGGACAGGGGAACACTGAAGCTTTCTTT
CDR3: CASTPGQGNTEAFF
V: TRBV28
size: .
D: TRBD1
J: TRBJ1-1

DNA: TGTGCCAGCAGTGAGACAGGGCGCTACACCTTC
CDR3: CASSETGRYTF
V: TRBV2
size: .
D: TRBD1
J: TRBJ1-2

DNA: TGTGCCAGCAGCAAAGGACTAGCGCGATACAATGAGCAGTTCTTC
CDR3: CASSKGLARYNEQFF
V: TRBV9
size: .
D: TRBD2
J: TRBJ2-1

DNA: TGTGCCAGCAGTTACACCGGGGCCCAGTCTTTTCAGTACTTC
CDR3: CASSYTGAQSFQYF
V: TRBV6-5
size: once
D: .
J: TRBJ2-7

DNA: TGTGCCACCAGCAGAGATGGTCTAGCGGTTACTTACAATGAGCAGTTCTTC
CDR3: CATSRDGLAVTYNEQFF
V: TRBV15
size: few
D: TRBD2
J: TRBJ2-1

DNA: TGTGCCAGTAGTGCTGGGCGAAGAACGGGGTCACGAGAGACCCAGTACTTC
CDR3: CASSAGRRTGSRETQYF
V: TRBV19
size: .
D: .
J: TRBJ2-5

DNA: TGTGCCAGCAGTTTCGGTGGGGGGCCCTACGAGCAGTACTTC
CDR3: CASSFGGGPYEQYF
V: TRBV28
size: .
D: .
J: TRBJ2-7

DNA: TGTGCCATCAGTGGGTCGAGCGCTAATGAGCAGTTCTTC
CDR3: CAISGSSANEQFF
V: TRBV10-3
size: .
D: .
J: TRBJ2-1

DNA: TGTGCCAGGGGGACTAGCGGGACGATCTTCTACAATGAGCAGTTCTTC
CDR3: CARGTSGTIFYNEQFF
V: TRBV14
size: few
D: TRBD2
J: TRBJ2-1

DNA: TGTGCCTGGAGGATCGGGGCCAACGTCCTGACTTTC
CDR3: CAWRIGANVLTF
V: TRBV30
size: .
D: .
J: TRBJ2-6

DNA: TGTGCCAGCAGGACCGTAGAAGGGGAGCTGTTTTTT
CDR3: CASRTVEGELFF
V: TRBV11-1
size: .
D: .
J: TRBJ2-2

DNA: TGTGCCAGCTCACCCAACGGTGGGGTGGAGACCCAGTACTTC
CDR3: CASSPNGGVETQYF
V: TRBV18
size: .
D: .
J: TRBJ2-5

DNA: TGTGCCAGCAGCTTAGCAGACAGGGGTAGAGGCTACACCTTC
CDR3: CASSLADRGRGYTF
V: TRBV7-8
size: .
D: TRBD1
J: TRBJ1-2

DNA: TGTGCCAGCAGCGGGGAATTGAGGGAGCAGTACTTC
CDR3: CASSGELREQYF
V: TRBV7-2
size: .
D: .
J: TRBJ2-7

DNA: TGTGCCAGCAGCTGGCCGGGACTAGCGGACAATGAGCAGTTCTTC
CDR3: CASSWPGLADNEQFF
V: TRBV5-4
size: .
D: TRBD2
J: TRBJ2-1

DNA: TGTGCCAGCAGCTTAAGATCTTCTCAGGCCAGCACAGATACGCAGTATTTT
CDR3: CASSLRSSQASTDTQYF
V: TRBV7-8
size: .
D: .
J: TRBJ2-3

DNA: TGTGCCAGCAGTTACCTTTACGAGCAGTACTTC
CDR3: CASSYLYEQYF
V: TRBV6-6
size: .
D: .
J: TRBJ2-7

DNA: TGTGCCAGCAGCGTAGACGGCCAGATCACAGATACGCAGTATTTT
CDR3: CASSVDGQITDTQYF
V: TRBV9
size: .
D: .
J: TRBJ2-3

DNA: TGCGCCAGCAGCCACGACCTAAGACAGGGCAAGGGGGGGGCTTTTGTCGGTCCGACCCAGTACTTC
CDR3: CASSHDLRQGKGGAFVGPTQYF
V: TRBV4-1
size: .
D: .
J: TRBJ2-5

DNA: TGTGCCAGCAGCCCGCTCGGGACGTCTAGCAATCAGCCCCAGCATTTT
CDR3: CASSPLGTSSNQPQHF
V: TRBV28
size: .
D: .
J: TRBJ1-5

DNA: TGTGCCAGCAGCTTAATTGGGGTTGAGGAAGCTTTCTTT
CDR3: CASSLIGVEEAFF
V: TRBV7-9
size: .
D: .
J: TRBJ1-1

DNA: TGTGCCAGCTCACCCCAGAGGGGGAGCATAGGCACTGAAGCTTTCTTT
CDR3: CASSPQRGSIGTEAFF
V: TRBV18
size: .
D: .
J: TRBJ1-1

DNA: TGTGCCAGCAGTTCTCCCATAGAGACCCAGTACTTC
CDR3: CASSSPIETQYF
V: TRBV6-5
size: .
D: .
J: TRBJ2-5

DNA: TGTGCCAGCATGGTGGGGGGAGCCACTGAAGCTTTCTTT
CDR3: CASMVGGATEAFF
V: TRBV28
size: .
D: .
J: TRBJ1-1

DNA: TGTGCCAGCTCGCCCAGGACAAACCAGCCCCAGCATTTT
CDR3: CASSPRTNQPQHF
V: TRBV18
size: .
D: .
J: TRBJ1-5

DNA: TGTGCCAGCAGCTTATCCCGGACAGATTTGGCCTACGAGCAGTACTTC
CDR3: CASSLSRTDLAYEQYF
V: TRBV7-2
size: .
D: .
J: TRBJ2-7

DNA: TGTGCCAGCAGTTACCGGGGGTCGAGCACTGAAGCTTTCTTT
CDR3: CASSYRGSSTEAFF
V: TRBV6-6
size: once
D: .
J: TRBJ1-1

DNA: TGTGCCAGCAGTGAAGCGCTTCTGGATGAGCAGTTCTTC
CDR3: CASSEALLDEQFF
V: TRBV6-1
size: .
D: .
J: TRBJ2-1

DNA: TGTGCCAGCAGCTTAGGAAGCAGGGTGGATACGCAGTATTTT
CDR3: CASSLGSRVDTQYF
V: TRBV7-2
size: .
D: .
J: TRBJ2-3

DNA: TGTGCCAGCAGCTTATCCAGAACAGGGGGCGTATACGAGCAGTACTTC
CDR3: CASSLSRTGGVYEQYF
V: TRBV7-9
size: .
D: TRBD1
J: TRBJ2-7

DNA: TGTGCCAGCAGCACGACAGCAACTAATGAAAAACTGTTTTTT
CDR3: CASSTTATNEKLFF
V: TRBV7-8
size: once
D: .
J: TRBJ1-4

DNA: TGTGCCAGCACGGGTCGACTCAATCAGCCCCAGCATTTT
CDR3: CASTGRLNQPQHF
V: TRBV2
size: few
D: .
J: TRBJ1-5

DNA: TGTGCCAGCAGCGCAACGTCTGGAAACACCATATATTTT
CDR3: CASSATSGNTIYF
V: TRBV11-3
size: .
D: .
J: TRBJ1-3

DNA: TGCAGCGTTGAAGATTTTAGGGACGGAAACTACGAGCAGTACTTC
CDR3: CSVEDFRDGNYEQYF
V: TRBV29-1
size: .
D: .
J: TRBJ2-7

DNA: TGTGCCAGCAGCTTAATGGGACAGGAGAGGGAGACCCAGTACTTC
CDR3: CASSLMGQERETQYF
V: TRBV7-9
size: .
D: TRBD1
J: TRBJ2-5

DNA: TGTGCCAGCAGCCGTCGACTTGGGACAGGGTATAGGGACGAGCAGTACTTC
CDR3: CASSRRLGTGYRDEQYF
V: TRBV14
size: .
D: TRBD1
J: TRBJ2-7

DNA: TGTGCCAGCAGCTTGATAGCGGGGGTGGTCTACAATGAGCAGTTCTTC
CDR3: CASSLIAGVVYNEQFF
V: TRBV11-2
size: once
D: TRBD2
J: TRBJ2-1